These T cell receptor beta chains were read from a single sample in a study of post-analysis software for immune sequencing data. TCRdb reprocessed the PCR reads with MiXCR, giving one entry per CDR3 protein. This sample yields 400,000 to 500,000 distinct CDR3 sequences, of which approximately 42% are seen a single time; less than 10% belongs to the top ten. Sequencing used blood. The source is a girl aged 2-10 years with multiple sclerosis. CDR3s include the opening cysteine and the closing phenylalanine or tryptophan. Each record gives: V gene, J gene, clone size, D gene, CDR3 DNA, CDR3 protein. A D gene is named only where the DNA matches it firmly. Size tells how often a clone was seen (once, few, many) or the class of an expanded clone, and some rows leave it out.

TRBV5-1	TRBJ1-6	few	TRBD1	TGCGCCAGCAGCCAACGGAGGGACAGACTTTCACCCCTCCACTTT	CASSQRRDRLSPLHF
TRBV4-1	TRBJ2-6	-	-	TGCGCCAGCAGCCAATTCCCGGCACCGTTGGCTGGGGCCAACGTCCTGACTTTC	CASSQFPAPLAGANVLTF
TRBV11-2	TRBJ1-1	few	-	TGTGCCAGCAGCCTAGGGGTCAGGAACACTGAAGCTTTCTTT	CASSLGVRNTEAFF
TRBV20-1	TRBJ2-6	-	TRBD2	TGCAGTGCGCCCCGGGGGGACTCTGGGGCCAACGTCCTGACTTTC	CSAPRGDSGANVLTF
TRBV6-5	TRBJ2-7	few	TRBD1	TGTGCCAGCACCCCGGACAGGGACTCCTACGAGCAGTACTTC	CASTPDRDSYEQYF
TRBV5-1	TRBJ2-1	-	-	TGCGCCAGCTCAGGGCTAGCCTCCTACAATGAGCAGTTCTTC	CASSGLASYNEQFF
TRBV20-1	TRBJ2-3	once	-	TGCAGTGCTGGCCCTTCTTTCGGCACAGATACGCAGTATTTT	CSAGPSFGTDTQYF
TRBV20-1	TRBJ2-7	few	-	TGCAGTGCCAGGTATTCGAGGGCGCACGAGCAGTACTTC	CSARYSRAHEQYF
TRBV28	TRBJ1-5	few	-	TGTGCCAGCGTTAGATCCAGCAATCAGCCCCAGCATTTT	CASVRSSNQPQHF
TRBV7-2	TRBJ1-6	-	-	TGTGCCAGCAGCTTAGAGGTTTCACCCCTCCACTTT	CASSLEVSPLHF
TRBV7-3	TRBJ2-7	-	TRBD2	TGTGCCAGCAGCTTACAACCCGGGACTAACTACGAGCAGTACTTC	CASSLQPGTNYEQYF
TRBV20-1	TRBJ2-1	few	TRBD2	TGCAGTGTTATCGGGAGGGCCGGTGAGCAGTTCTTC	CSVIGRAGEQFF